This TCR beta chain was identified in a study of cytomegalovirus exposure and HLA in healthy donors. Study-level findings and limits: The listing of 150 to 200 TCR beta chains classed them as cytomegalovirus-associated. Later analysis suggested links between common viral pathogens and several top significant clusters. Productive rates of about 90% or about 30% were seen for most TCR beta V segments in an earlier analysis.

CDR1 MNHNY and CDR2 SVGAGI come from the germline V gene (reference sequence). V lost 5 bases and J 4 bases, leaving 14 bases between the germline ends. CDR3 size: 15 residues. This clone has just one count. What it recognizes is unknown. The PCR had 60 Vbeta and 13 Jbeta primers. Profiled with immunoSEQ multiplex PCR; TCRdb holds only in-frame clones, not every one. The table records around 110,000 clones, under 85% of them present only once. Material: PBMCs. The TCR was taken from a woman aged 18-29 years in good health and CMV-seronegative. The chain combines TRBV6-6 with TRBJ1-4; unclear D gene. The CDR3 loop is CASSASGSHNEKLFF. CDR3 DNA sequence: TGTGCCAGCAGTGCTTCGGGGAGTCATAATGAAAAACTGTTTTTT.